The T cell receptor beta chain described here comes from a study of blood T cells in healthy people across ages. Study conclusions and caveats: Estimates of diversity drawn from one million T cells were considered underestimates.

There are a few counts of this clonotype. Its specificity is unknown. PCR was performed a second time for roughly 7 to 12 cycles using a sample-barcoded 5' primer and a J-beta primer mix. TCRdb re-called the 5' RACE reads with MiXCR, one entry per CDR3 protein. Of approximately 1,000,000 distinct CDR3 sequences listed, more than 35% were seen once; the top ten hold under 20%. Germline values: CDR1 DFQATT, CDR2 SNEGSKA (reference sequence). The ends were cut back, 2 bases at V and 6 bases at J, with 19 bases in the middle. CDR3 length equals 15 residues. This receptor was obtained from a woman aged 55-75 years in good health. The sequenced material came from blood. The genes are TRBV20-1 and TRBJ1-1; D call uncertain. The CDR3 DNA is TGCAGTGCTAGAACGTCGAGGATAGAAGAACCTGAAGCTTTCTTT. Its translation is CSARTSRIEEPEAFF.